This T cell receptor beta chain came from a study of shared clonotypes between healthy human individuals. Across the study: The plates for each donor numbered three CD4 naive, three CD4 memory, two CD8 naive and one CD8 memory. Study results and caveats: Genetic and exposure-history diversity was limited by the small donor number.

Per germline, CDR1 SGHVS and CDR2 FQNEAQ. The CDR3 totals 18 residues. V was pared by 1 base and J by 3 bases, with 20 bases between. With respect to this clone: Its specificity is unknown.

An even split of each subset's genomic DNA across several immunoSEQ plates was performed. The authors loaded 200 ng DNA, some 32,000 T cell genomes, into sorted-subset replicate PCRs. Only in-frame clones appear in the TCRdb table, and some are missing; sequencing was by immunoSEQ multiplex PCR. The sample holds 2 million to 2.5 million clones; roughly 90% are singletons and the top ten take around 0.35%. Sequenced: naive CD4+ T cells from PBMCs. The subset: CD45RA+ positively selected. This receptor was taken from a young man in good health. Some clones in this sample may be carry-over from other donors' samples. J is TRBJ2-3 and V is TRBV7-8, with a possible D match to TRBD2 (5 bases). The CDR3 nucleotides are TGTGCCAGCAGCTTAGTTCTCCCTGGGGAGTTAAGTACAGATACGCAGTATTTT. This gives the protein CASSLVLPGELSTDTQYF.